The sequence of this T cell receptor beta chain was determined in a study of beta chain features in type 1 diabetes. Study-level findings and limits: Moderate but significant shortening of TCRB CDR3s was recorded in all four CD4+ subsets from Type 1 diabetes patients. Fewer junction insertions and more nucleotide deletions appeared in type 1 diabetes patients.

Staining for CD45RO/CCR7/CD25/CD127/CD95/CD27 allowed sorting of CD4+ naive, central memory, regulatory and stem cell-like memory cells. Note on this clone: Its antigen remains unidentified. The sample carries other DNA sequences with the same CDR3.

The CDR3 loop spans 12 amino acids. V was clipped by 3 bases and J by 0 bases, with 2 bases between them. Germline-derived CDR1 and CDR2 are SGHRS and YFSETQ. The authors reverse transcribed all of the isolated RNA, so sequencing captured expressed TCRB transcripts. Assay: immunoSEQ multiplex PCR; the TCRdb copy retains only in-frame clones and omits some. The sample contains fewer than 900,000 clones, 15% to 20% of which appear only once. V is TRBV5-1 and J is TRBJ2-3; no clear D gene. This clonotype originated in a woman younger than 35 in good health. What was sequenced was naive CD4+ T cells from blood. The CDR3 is CASSSSTDTQYF. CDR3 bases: TGCGCCAGCAGCTCAAGCACAGATACGCAGTATTTT.